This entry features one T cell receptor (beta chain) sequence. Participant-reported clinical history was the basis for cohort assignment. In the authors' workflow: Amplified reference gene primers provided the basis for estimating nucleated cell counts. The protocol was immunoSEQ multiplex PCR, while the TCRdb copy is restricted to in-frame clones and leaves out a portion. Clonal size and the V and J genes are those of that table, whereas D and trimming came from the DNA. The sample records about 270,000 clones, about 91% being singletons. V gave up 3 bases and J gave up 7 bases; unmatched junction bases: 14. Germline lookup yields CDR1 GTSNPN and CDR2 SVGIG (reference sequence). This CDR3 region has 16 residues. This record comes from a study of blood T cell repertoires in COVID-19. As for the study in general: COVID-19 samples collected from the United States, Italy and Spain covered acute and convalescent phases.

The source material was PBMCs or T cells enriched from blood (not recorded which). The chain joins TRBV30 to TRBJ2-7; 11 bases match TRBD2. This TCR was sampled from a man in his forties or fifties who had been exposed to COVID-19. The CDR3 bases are TGTGCCTGGAGCTTAGGGGCGTTGTCTAGCGGGGGGGAGCAGTACTTC. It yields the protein CAWSLGALSSGGEQYF.